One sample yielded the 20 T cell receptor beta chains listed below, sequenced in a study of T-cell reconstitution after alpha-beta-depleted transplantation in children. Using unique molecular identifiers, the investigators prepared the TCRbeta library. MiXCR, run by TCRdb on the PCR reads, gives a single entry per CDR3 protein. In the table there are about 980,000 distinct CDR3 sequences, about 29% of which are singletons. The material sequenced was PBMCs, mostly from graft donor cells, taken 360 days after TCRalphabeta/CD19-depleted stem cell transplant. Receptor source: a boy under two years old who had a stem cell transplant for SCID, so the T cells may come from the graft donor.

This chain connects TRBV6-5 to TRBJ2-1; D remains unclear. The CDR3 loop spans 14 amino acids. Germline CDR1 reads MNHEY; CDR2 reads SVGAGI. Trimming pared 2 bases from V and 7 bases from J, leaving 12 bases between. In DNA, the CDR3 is TGTGCCAGCAGTTACGCCAAGTGGAAAAATGAGCAGTTCTTC. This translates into CASSYAKWKNEQFF.

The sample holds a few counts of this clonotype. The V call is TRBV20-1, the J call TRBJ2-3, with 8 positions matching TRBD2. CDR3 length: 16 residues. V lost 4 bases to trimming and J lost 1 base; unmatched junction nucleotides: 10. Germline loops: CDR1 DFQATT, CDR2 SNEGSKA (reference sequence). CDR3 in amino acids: CSANFWSSGGTDTQYF. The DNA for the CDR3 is TGCAGTGCTAACTTTTGGAGTAGCGGGGGCACAGATACGCAGTATTTT.

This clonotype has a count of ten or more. CDR3 region: CASSLSNIQYF. As DNA, the CDR3 is TGTGCCAGCAGCCTCAGTAACATTCAGTACTTC. V and J are TRBV12-3 or TRBV12-4 and TRBJ2-4; no definite D call. V dropped 6 bases and J dropped 7 bases, with 7 bases sitting between them. The CDR3 length is 11 residues.

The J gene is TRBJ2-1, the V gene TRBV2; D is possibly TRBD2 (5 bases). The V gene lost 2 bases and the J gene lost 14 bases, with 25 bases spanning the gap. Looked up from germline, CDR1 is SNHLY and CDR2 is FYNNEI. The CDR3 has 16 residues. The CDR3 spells CASSEYQGGSGSSEFF. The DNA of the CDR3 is TGTGCCAGCAGTGAATACCAAGGCGGCTCGGGGTCCTCCGAGTTCTTC.

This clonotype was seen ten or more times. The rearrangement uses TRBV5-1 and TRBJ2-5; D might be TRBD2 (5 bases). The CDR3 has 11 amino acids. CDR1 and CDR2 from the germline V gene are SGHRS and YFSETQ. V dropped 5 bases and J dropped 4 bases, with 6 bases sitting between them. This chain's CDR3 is CASRAGETQYF. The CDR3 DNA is TGCGCCAGCAGGGCGGGAGAGACCCAGTACTTC.

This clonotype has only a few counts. CDR3 bases: TGTGCCAGCAGCGTAGCTGGCAGGGTGTCTGGGGCCAACGTCCTGACTTTC. Its protein is CASSVAGRVSGANVLTF. The chain carries TRBV9 and TRBJ2-6; a weak D match, TRBD1 (5 bases). The germline V and J ends were trimmed by 0 bases and 1 base, with 11 bases remaining between them. CDR1 and CDR2 from the germline V gene are SGDLS and YYNGEE. The CDR3 loop spans 17 amino acids.

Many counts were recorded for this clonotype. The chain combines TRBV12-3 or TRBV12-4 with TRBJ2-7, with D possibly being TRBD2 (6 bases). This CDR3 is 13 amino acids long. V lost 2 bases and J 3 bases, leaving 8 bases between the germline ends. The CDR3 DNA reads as TGTGCCAGCAGTTTATCCGGGGGCTACGAGCAGTACTTC. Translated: CASSLSGGYEQYF.

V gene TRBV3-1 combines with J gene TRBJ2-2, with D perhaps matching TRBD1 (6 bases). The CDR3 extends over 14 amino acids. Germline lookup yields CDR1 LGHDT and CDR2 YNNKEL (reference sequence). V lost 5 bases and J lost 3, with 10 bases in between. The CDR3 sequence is CASSENRDTGELFF. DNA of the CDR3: TGTGCCAGCAGCGAGAACAGGGACACCGGGGAGCTGTTTTTT.

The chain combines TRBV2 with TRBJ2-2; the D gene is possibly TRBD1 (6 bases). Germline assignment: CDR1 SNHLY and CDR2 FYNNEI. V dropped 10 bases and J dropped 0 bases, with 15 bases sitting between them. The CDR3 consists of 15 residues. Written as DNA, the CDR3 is TGTGCCACTCAAACCGGGACACCGAACACCGGGGAGCTGTTTTTT. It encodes CATQTGTPNTGELFF.

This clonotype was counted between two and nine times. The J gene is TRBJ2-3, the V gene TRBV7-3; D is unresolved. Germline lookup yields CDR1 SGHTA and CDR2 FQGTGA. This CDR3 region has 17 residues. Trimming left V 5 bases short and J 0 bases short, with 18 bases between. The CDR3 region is CASSPISPGYSTDTQYF. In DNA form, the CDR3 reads TGTGCCAGCAGCCCTATATCCCCGGGCTATAGCACAGATACGCAGTATTTT. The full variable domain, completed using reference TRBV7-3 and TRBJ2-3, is GAGVSQTPSNKVTEKGKYVELRCDPISGHTALYWYRQSLGQGPEFLIYFQGTGAADDSGLPNDRFFAVRPEGSVSTLKIQRTERGDSAVYLCASSPISPGYSTDTQYFGPGTRLTVL.

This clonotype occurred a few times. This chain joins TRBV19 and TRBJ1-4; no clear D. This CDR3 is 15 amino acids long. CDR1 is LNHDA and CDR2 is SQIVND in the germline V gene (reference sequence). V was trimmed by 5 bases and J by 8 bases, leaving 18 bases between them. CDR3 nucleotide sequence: TGTGCCAGTAGTCCCACCTGGTCAAGTGGGGAAAAACTGTTTTTT. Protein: CASSPTWSSGEKLFF.

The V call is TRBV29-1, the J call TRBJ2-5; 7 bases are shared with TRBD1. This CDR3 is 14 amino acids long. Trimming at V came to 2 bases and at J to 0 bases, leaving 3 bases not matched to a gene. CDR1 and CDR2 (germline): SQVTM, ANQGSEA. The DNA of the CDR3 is TGCAGCGTTGAAATCGGGACAGACCAAGAGACCCAGTACTTC. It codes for CSVEIGTDQETQYF.

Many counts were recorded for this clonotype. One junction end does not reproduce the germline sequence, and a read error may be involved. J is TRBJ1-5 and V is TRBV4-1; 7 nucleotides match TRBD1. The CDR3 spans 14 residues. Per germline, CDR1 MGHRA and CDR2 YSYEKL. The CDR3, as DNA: TGTGCCAGCAGCCCGGGGACAGTCAATCAGCCCCAGCATTTT. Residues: CASSPGTVNQPQHF.

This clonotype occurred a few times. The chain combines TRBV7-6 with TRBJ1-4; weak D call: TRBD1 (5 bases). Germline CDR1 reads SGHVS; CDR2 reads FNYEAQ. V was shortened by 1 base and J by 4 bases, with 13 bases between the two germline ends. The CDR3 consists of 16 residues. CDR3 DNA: TGTGCCAGCAGCTTAGAGGGGTACAGTATTAATGAAAAACTGTTTTTT. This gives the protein CASSLEGYSINEKLFF.

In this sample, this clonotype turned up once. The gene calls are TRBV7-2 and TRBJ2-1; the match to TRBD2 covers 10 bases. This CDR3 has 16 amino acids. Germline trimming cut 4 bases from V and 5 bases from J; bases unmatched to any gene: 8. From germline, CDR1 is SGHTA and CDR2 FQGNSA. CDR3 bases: TGTGCCAGCAGCTCTACCGGAGGACTAGCGGACAATGAGCAGTTCTTC. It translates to CASSSTGGLADNEQFF.

The CDR3 sequence: CASSFLGLAGNIQYF. The CDR3, as DNA: TGTGCCAGCAGCTTCCTGGGCCTAGCGGGGAACATTCAGTACTTC. This rearrangement joins TRBV7-2 to TRBJ2-4; 9 positions agree with TRBD2. This CDR3 has 15 residues. CDR1 and CDR2 from the germline V gene are SGHTA and FQGNSA. V dropped 3 bases and J dropped 7; count of bases not matched to a gene: 7.

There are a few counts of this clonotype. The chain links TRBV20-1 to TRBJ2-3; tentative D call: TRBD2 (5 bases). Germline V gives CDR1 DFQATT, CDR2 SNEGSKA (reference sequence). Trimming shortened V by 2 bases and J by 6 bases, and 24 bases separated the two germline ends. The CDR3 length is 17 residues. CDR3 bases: TGCAGTGCTAGACCCCCGGGCGGGCCCCTCGGGTTGGATACGCAGTATTTT. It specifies CSARPPGGPLGLDTQYF.

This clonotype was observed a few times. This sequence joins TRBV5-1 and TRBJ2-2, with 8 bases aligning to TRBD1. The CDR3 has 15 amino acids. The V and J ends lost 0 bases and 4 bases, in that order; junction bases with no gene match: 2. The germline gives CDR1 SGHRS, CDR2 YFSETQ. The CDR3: CASSLVQGVTGELFF. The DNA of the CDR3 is TGCGCCAGCAGCTTGGTACAGGGGGTCACCGGGGAGCTGTTTTTT.

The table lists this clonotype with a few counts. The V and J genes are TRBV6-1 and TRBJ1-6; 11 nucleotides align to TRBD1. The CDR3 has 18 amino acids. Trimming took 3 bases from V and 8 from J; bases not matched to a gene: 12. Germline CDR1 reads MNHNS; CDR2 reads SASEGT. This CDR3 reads CASSEGQGVLLRYSPLHF. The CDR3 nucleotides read TGTGCCAGCAGTGAGGGACAGGGGGTCCTACTGCGATATTCACCCCTCCACTTT.

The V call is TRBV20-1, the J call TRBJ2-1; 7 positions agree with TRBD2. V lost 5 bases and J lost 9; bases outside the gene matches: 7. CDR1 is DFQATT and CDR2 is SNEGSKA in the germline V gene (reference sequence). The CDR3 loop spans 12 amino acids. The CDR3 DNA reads TGCAGTGCTTCTAGCGGACGGGGTGAGCAGTTCTTC. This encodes CSASSGRGEQFF.